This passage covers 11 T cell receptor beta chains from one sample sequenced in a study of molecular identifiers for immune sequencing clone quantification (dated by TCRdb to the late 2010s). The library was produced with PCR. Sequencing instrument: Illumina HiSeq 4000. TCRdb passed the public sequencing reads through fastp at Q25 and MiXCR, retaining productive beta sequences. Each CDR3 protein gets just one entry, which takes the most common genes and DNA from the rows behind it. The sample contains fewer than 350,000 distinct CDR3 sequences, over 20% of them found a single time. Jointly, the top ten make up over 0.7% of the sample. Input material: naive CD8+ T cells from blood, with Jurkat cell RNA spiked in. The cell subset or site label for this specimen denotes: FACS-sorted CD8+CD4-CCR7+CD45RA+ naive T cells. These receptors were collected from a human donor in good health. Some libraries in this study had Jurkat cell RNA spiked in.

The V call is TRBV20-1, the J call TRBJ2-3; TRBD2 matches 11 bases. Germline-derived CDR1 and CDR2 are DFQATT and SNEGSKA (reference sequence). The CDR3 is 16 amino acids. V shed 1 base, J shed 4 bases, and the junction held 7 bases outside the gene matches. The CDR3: CSARGSPSGGPDTQYF. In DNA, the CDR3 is TGCAGTGCTAGAGGGTCCCCTAGCGGGGGGCCAGATACGCAGTATTTT.

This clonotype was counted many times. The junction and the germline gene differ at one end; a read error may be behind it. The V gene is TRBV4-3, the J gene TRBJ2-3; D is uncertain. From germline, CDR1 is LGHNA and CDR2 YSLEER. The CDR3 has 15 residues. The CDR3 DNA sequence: TGCGCCAGCAGACAAGATATAAGTAGCACAGATACGCAGTATTTT. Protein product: CASRQDISSTDTQYF.

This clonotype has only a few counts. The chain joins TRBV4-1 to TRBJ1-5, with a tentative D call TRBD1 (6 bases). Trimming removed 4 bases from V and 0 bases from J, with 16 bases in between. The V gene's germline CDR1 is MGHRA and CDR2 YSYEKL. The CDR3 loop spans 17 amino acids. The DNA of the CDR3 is TGCGCCAGCAGCCGAGGACAGCGTTTAGATAGCAATCAGCCCCAGCATTTT. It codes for CASSRGQRLDSNQPQHF.

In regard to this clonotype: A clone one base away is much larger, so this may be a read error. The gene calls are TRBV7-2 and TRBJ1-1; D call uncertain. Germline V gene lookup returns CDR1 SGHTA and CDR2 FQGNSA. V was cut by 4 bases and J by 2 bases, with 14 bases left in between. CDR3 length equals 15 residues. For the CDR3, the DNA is TGTGCCAGCAGCTCAGTTGGGAATTTCAACACTGAAGCTTTCTTT. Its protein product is CASSSVGNFNTEAFF.

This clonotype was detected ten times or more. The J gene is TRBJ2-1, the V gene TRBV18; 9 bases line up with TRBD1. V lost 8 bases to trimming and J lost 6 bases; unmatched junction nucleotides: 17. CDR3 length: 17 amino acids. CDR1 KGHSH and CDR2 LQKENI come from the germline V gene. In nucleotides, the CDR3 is TGTGCCAGCACTACCGCAGCCGGGACAGGGTACCCCAATGAGCAGTTCTTC. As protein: CASTTAAGTGYPNEQFF.

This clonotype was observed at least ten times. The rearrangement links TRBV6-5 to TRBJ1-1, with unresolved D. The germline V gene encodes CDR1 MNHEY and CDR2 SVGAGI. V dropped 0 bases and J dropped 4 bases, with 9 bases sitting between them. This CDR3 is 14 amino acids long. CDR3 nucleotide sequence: TGTGCCAGCAGTTACTCTGGCAGTGCCACTGAAGCTTTCTTT. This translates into CASSYSGSATEAFF.

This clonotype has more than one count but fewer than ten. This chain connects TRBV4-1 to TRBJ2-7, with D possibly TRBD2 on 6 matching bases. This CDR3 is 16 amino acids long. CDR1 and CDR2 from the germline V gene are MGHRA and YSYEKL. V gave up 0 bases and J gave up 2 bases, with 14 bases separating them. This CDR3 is CASSQDEASATYEQYF. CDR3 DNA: TGCGCCAGCAGCCAAGATGAGGCTAGCGCAACCTACGAGCAGTACTTC.

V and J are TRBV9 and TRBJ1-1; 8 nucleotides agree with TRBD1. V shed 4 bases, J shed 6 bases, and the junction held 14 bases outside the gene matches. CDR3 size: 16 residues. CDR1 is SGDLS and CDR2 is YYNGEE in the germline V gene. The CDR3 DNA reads TGTGCCAGCAGCCCCCCGGCCAGGGGGCCTGGGGCTGAAGCTTTCTTT. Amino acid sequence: CASSPPARGPGAEAFF.

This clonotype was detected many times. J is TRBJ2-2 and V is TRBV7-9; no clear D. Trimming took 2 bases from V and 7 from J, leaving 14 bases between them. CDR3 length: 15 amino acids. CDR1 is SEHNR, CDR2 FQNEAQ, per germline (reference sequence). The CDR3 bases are TGTGCCAGCAGCTTATTAATCGGGCTTGACGGGGAGCTGTTTTTT. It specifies CASSLLIGLDGELFF.

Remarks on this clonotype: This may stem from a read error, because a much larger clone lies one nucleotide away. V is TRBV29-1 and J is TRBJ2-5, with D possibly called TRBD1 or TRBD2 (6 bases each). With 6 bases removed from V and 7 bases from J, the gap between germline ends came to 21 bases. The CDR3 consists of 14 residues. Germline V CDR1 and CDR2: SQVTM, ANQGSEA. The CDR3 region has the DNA TGCAGCGTCGCCCCAGGGGCCCTGGGGGGGACCCAGTACTTC. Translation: CSVAPGALGGTQYF. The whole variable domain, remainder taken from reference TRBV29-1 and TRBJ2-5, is SAVISQKPSRDICQRGTSLTIQCQVDSQVTMMFWYRQQPGQSLTLIATANQGSEATYESGFVIDKFPISRPNLTFSTLTVSNMSPEDSSIYLCSVAPGALGGTQYFGPGTRLLVL.

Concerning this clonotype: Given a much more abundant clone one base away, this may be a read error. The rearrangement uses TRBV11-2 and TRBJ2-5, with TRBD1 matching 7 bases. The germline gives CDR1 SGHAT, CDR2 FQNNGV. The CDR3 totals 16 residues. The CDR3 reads CASSPRKTGTQETQCF. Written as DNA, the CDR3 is TGTGCCAGCAGCCCACGAAAGACAGGGACCCAAGAGACCCAGTGCTTC.